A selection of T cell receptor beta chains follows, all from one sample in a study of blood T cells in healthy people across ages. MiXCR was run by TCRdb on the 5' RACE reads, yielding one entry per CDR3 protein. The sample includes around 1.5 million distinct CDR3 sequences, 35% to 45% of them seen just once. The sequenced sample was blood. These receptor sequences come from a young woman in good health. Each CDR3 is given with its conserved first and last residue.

CASSEYARGDDEQYF TRBV25-1
CASSPSLAGAEETQYF TRBV11-2
CASSRLGDEQFF TRBV3-1
CSVGDSVTGEQYF TRBV29-1
CASSFRRGGWGEQFF TRBV12-3/TRBV12-4
CSAFSPGDRGQNQPQHF TRBV20-1
CASRLGQVDEQYF TRBV27
CAGSLASTRPPYNEQFF TRBV5-1
CSAEGQGPRGYTF TRBV29-1
CASSLVGQGKGYEQYF TRBV11-2
CASSTRQGANYGYTF TRBV7-2
CASSPVGGYYSNQPQHF TRBV5-1
CASSHTEPGAYGYTF TRBV3-1
CASSPRTSTEQYF TRBV5-1
CSAAGSDTHNEQFF TRBV20-1
CATSPGGAYGYTF TRBV15
CASRPGAKDYEQYF TRBV10-2
CASRNYNYGYTF TRBV6-1
CASSSGTVNTGELFF TRBV5-1
CASSLASAKNSPLHF TRBV7-9
CSVQEGNDEKLFF TRBV29-1
CASSGGHTEAFF TRBV7-9
CATSNRPGDTQYF TRBV15
CASNIAGAYNEQFF TRBV5-1
CSARAPSSSSGSSYEQYF TRBV20-1
CSARELQGRTDTQYF TRBV20-1
CASSSRDRRYTEAFF TRBV5-6
CASGDRPTEGYTF TRBV28
CASSLGTSVITDTQYF TRBV7-8
CASSFGDRVSNEQYF TRBV5-1
CAISARTGEGNTEAFF TRBV10-3
CASSDTGLAKYEQYF TRBV6-1
CASSPGVGTGELFF TRBV11-1
CASSSYSGRPDTQYF TRBV11-2
CASSERRQQGYEQYF TRBV6-1
CASSWPQNEQYF TRBV28
CASSVGALTGTQETQYF TRBV9
CASSSWTSGFYNEQFF TRBV7-9
CASSPEGLAQDTQYF TRBV12-3/TRBV12-4
CASSQVMVAGTYEQYF TRBV4-2
CASSQDVSDHNEQFF TRBV3-1
CAISESSGGTSDTQYF TRBV10-3
CSASDRINQPQHF TRBV20-1
CASSHPFTEQYF TRBV27
CATSSSSGKYEQYF TRBV15
CASSELPATGESQYF TRBV2
CASSSETGAYEQYF TRBV7-2
CASSMGPSTDTQYF TRBV13